The next 9 T cell receptor beta chains were all read from a single sample in a study of technical replicates of blood from four donors. The repertoire was sequenced with immunoSEQ multiplex PCR; TCRdb's copy has only in-frame clones and lacks some. Of roughly 85,000 clones in the sample, 94% were seen once. The sequenced sample consisted of T cells isolated from PBMCs. The receptors stem from a human donor in good health.

The chain is built from TRBV6-5 and TRBJ2-1, with 9 bases lining up with TRBD1. Germline assignment: CDR1 MNHEY and CDR2 SVGAGI. The CDR3 covers 14 residues. The junction had 1 base not matched to a gene; V was cut back by 6 bases and J by 1 base. Written as DNA, the CDR3 is TGTGCCAGCAGGACAGGGGGTTCCTACAATGAGCAGTTCTTC. Residues: CASRTGGSYNEQFF.

This chain uses TRBV6-5 with TRBJ2-3; 8 bases align to TRBD2. CDR3 size: 15 residues. V lost 8 bases to trimming and J lost 7 bases; unmatched junction nucleotides: 14. The germline V gene encodes CDR1 MNHEY and CDR2 SVGAGI. CDR3 sequence: CASGERERGQYTQYF. The CDR3 DNA is TGTGCCAGCGGAGAGCGGGAGAGAGGCCAATATACGCAGTATTTT.

V gene TRBV4-1 combines with J gene TRBJ1-5; tentative D call: TRBD1 (5 bases). The CDR3 has 13 amino acids. V lost 3 bases, J lost 5 bases, and 8 bases lay in between. CDR1 and CDR2 (germline): MGHRA, YSYEKL. The CDR3 sequence: CASSQGGYQPQHF. The CDR3 DNA follows: TGCGCCAGCAGCCAGGGGGGTTATCAGCCCCAGCATTTT.

The chain links TRBV4-1 to TRBJ1-1; 7 bases align to TRBD1. The CDR3 extends over 15 amino acids. Germline CDR1 and CDR2: MGHRA and YSYEKL. Trimming took 4 bases from V and 4 from J; bases not matched to a gene: 9. CDR3 sequence (DNA): TGCGCCAGCAGCCTAACGAGACAGGGAGGCACTGAAGCTTTCTTT. Protein: CASSLTRQGGTEAFF.

The CDR3 DNA is TGCGCCAGCAGCCTAAGGAGCGGGGAAACTGCGTACGAGCAGTACTTC. Amino acid sequence: CASSLRSGETAYEQYF. The rearrangement uses TRBV4-1 and TRBJ2-7; 7 bases agree with TRBD2. Germline V gene data show CDR1 as MGHRA and CDR2 as YSYEKL. This CDR3 is built from 16 residues. The trim removed 4 bases at V and 4 bases at J, leaving 13 bases unmatched.

Concerning this clone: Other DNA sequences in this sample translate to the same CDR3. The J gene is TRBJ2-7, the V gene TRBV7-2; 8 bases line up with TRBD1. Germline CDR1 and CDR2: SGHTA and FQGNSA. The J segment lost 3 bases and the V segment lost 5 bases, leaving 6 bases of the junction unmatched. The CDR3 runs to 14 residues. CDR3 nucleotide sequence: TGTGCCAGCAGCCCAGGACAGGGAAACTACGAGCAGTACTTC. Residues: CASSPGQGNYEQYF. The variable domain in full, with the rest retrieved from reference TRBV7-2 and TRBJ2-7, is GAGVSQSPSNKVTEKGKDVELRCDPISGHTALYWYRQSLGQGLEFLIYFQGNSAPDKSGLPSDRFSAERTGGSVSTLTIQRTQQEDSAVYLCASSPGQGNYEQYFGPGTRLTVT.

CDR3 DNA sequence: TGTGCCAGCAGTGAGAGGGGGCATAGGATCAATGAGCAGTTCTTC. Translation gives CASSERGHRINEQFF. The V call is TRBV2, the J call TRBJ2-1; 7 nucleotides line up with TRBD1. V lost 3 bases to trimming and J lost 6 bases; unmatched junction nucleotides: 8. CDR3 length: 15 amino acids. Germline-derived CDR1 and CDR2 are SNHLY and FYNNEI. The full variable domain, in which reference TRBV2 and TRBJ2-1 provide the parts outside the CDR3, is EPEVTQTPSHQVTQMGQEVILRCVPISNHLYFYWYRQILGQKVEFLVSFYNNEISEKSEIFDDQFSVERPDGSNFTLKIRSTKLEDSAMYFCASSERGHRINEQFFGPGTRLTVL.

The CDR3 DNA reads TGTGCCAGCTCACCGGAGGGTGCAAATTCACCCCTCCACTTT. This encodes CASSPEGANSPLHF. V is TRBV18 and J is TRBJ1-6; no definite D call. The germline gives CDR1 KGHSH, CDR2 LQKENI. The CDR3 loop spans 14 amino acids. Trimming took off 3 bases at V and 7 bases at J, with 10 bases between the two ends.

The rearrangement joins TRBV12-5 to TRBJ2-5; D is possibly TRBD2 (5 bases). CDR1 is LGHNT and CDR2 is FRNRAP in the germline V gene. V was pared by 4 bases and J by 2 bases, with 14 bases between. The CDR3 is 15 residues long. The CDR3 nucleotides read TGTGCTAGTGGTTCCCCCGCGGGCGGGCAAGAGACCCAGTACTTC. Translating gives CASGSPAGGQETQYF.